What follows describes a single T cell receptor beta chain. Germline trimming cut 1 base from V and 6 bases from J; bases unmatched to any gene: 10. Per the germline V gene, CDR1 is SGHDT and CDR2 is YYEEEE. This CDR3 is built from 15 residues. The data were obtained in a study of cytomegalovirus exposure and HLA in healthy donors. The PCR used 60 Vbeta and 13 Jbeta primers. Clones were sequenced by immunoSEQ multiplex PCR, and TCRdb holds only the in-frame ones, with some missing. This sample contains approximately 30,000 clones. The sequenced sample was PBMCs. This receptor was obtained from a woman aged 40-49 years in good health and CMV-seropositive. The chain couples TRBV5-6 to TRBJ2-7; 7 nucleotides line up with TRBD1. In nucleotides, the CDR3 is TGTGCCAGCAGCTTGCCCGGGACAGTTATGAGCGAGCAGTACTTC. It encodes CASSLPGTVMSEQYF.